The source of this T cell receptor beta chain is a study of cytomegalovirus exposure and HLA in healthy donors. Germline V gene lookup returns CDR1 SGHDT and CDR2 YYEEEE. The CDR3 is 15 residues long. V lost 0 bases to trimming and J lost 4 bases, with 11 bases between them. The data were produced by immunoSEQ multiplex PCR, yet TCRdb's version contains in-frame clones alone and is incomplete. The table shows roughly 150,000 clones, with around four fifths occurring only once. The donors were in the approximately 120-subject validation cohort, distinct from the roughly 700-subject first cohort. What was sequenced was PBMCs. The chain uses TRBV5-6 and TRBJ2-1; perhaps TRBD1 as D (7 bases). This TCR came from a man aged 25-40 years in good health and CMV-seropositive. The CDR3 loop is CASSLGGTVYNEQFF. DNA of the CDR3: TGTGCCAGCAGCTTGGGCGGGACAGTATACAATGAGCAGTTCTTC.